A single sample is the source of the 22 T cell receptor beta chains below, sequenced in a study of cytomegalovirus exposure and HLA in healthy donors. PCR amplification relied on 60 Vbeta primers (plus 13 Jbeta primers). The repertoire was sequenced with immunoSEQ multiplex PCR; TCRdb's copy has only in-frame clones and lacks some. In the table there are about 100,000 clones, over 60% of which are singletons. Sequencing was performed on PBMCs. The receptors originated from a female donor in good health and CMV-seropositive.

The gene calls are TRBV19 and TRBJ1-1, with D perhaps TRBD1 (5 bases). Deletions cut 5 bases from V and 1 base from J, with 11 bases between. The CDR3 consists of 14 residues. Germline V CDR1 and CDR2: LNHDA, SQIVND (reference sequence). This CDR3 reads CASSAGRPNTEAFF. In DNA form, the CDR3 reads TGTGCCAGTAGTGCGGGACGGCCGAACACTGAAGCTTTCTTT. Looking up the rest from reference TRBV19 and TRBJ1-1 gives the full variable domain: DGGITQSPKYLFRKEGQNVTLSCEQNLNHDAMYWYRQDPGQGLRLIYYSQIVNDFQKGDIAEGYSVSREKKESFPLTVTSAQKNPTAFYLCASSAGRPNTEAFFGQGTRLTVV.

This clone was detected only once. The chain employs TRBV5-1 and TRBJ1-2; no clear D gene. V lost 0 bases to trimming and J lost 7 bases, with 19 bases between them. Germline CDR1 SGHRS, CDR2 YFSETQ. The CDR3 extends over 16 amino acids. The CDR3: CASSLEGFQAGGGYTF. The CDR3 DNA sequence: TGCGCCAGCAGCTTGGAAGGCTTCCAGGCAGGAGGTGGCTACACCTTC.

The chain combines TRBV30 with TRBJ2-6; perhaps TRBD1 as D (7 bases). The CDR3 consists of 17 residues. V was cut by 3 bases and J by 2 bases, with 17 bases left in between. CDR1 GTSNPN and CDR2 SVGIG come from the germline V gene (reference sequence). The CDR3 DNA follows: TGTGCCTGGAGCGAGGGACAGTGGGGGGCTGGGGCCAACGTCCTGACTTTC. Its protein product is CAWSEGQWGAGANVLTF.

V gene TRBV7-9 combines with J gene TRBJ2-1, with D perhaps TRBD1 (5 bases). V shed 7 bases and J shed 8 bases, with 15 bases lying between them. Germline V gene sequence: CDR1 SEHNR, CDR2 FQNEAQ (reference sequence). The CDR3 has 13 amino acids. CDR3 sequence reads: CASIAGRGYEQFF. Written as DNA, the CDR3 is TGTGCCAGCATCGCCGGAAGGGGATATGAGCAGTTCTTC.

The chain carries TRBV5-1 and TRBJ2-3; unclear D gene. The CDR3 contains 12 residues. The ends were cut back, 1 base at V and 6 bases at J, with 6 bases in the middle. Looked up from germline, CDR1 is SGHRS and CDR2 is YFSETQ. CDR3 sequence: CASSLTADTQYF. The CDR3 DNA follows: TGCGCCAGCAGCTTGACTGCGGATACGCAGTATTTT. The full variable domain, with the rest looked up from reference TRBV5-1 and TRBJ2-3, is KAGVTQTPRYLIKTRGQQVTLSCSPISGHRSVSWYQQTPGQGLQFLFEYFSETQRNKGNFPGRFSGRQFSNSRSEMNVSTLELGDSALYLCASSLTADTQYFGPGTRLTVL.

This chain links TRBV18 with TRBJ2-7; D perhaps matches TRBD1 (5 bases). The CDR3 is made up of 12 amino acids. Germline V CDR1 and CDR2: KGHSH, LQKENI. V was cut by 2 bases and J by 7 bases, with 9 bases left in between. CDR3 DNA: TGTGCCAGCTCACCAACGCCAGGGGAGCAGTACTTC. As protein: CASSPTPGEQYF.

This chain links TRBV4-2 with TRBJ2-2, with D possibly being TRBD2 (6 bases). With 0 bases removed from V and 5 bases from J, the gap between germline ends came to 13 bases. Per the germline V gene, CDR1 is LGHNA and CDR2 is YNFKEQ. This CDR3 is 16 amino acids long. The CDR3 DNA is TGTGCCAGCAGCCAAGATGGGAGGTCCTTGACCGGGGAGCTGTTTTTT. Translating it yields CASSQDGRSLTGELFF.

This CDR3 is CASRPDWTGNYEQYF. The CDR3 DNA reads as TGTGCCAGCCGTCCCGACTGGACAGGGAATTACGAGCAGTACTTC. This chain links TRBV7-9 with TRBJ2-7, with 8 bases matching TRBD1. The CDR3 runs to 15 residues. V lost 8 bases, J lost 4 bases, and 13 bases stayed unmatched. Per germline, CDR1 SEHNR and CDR2 FQNEAQ (reference sequence).

This clone was found once. The J gene is TRBJ1-5, the V gene TRBV19, with 10 bases aligning to TRBD1. Germline V gene data show CDR1 as LNHDA and CDR2 as SQIVND (reference sequence). CDR3 length equals 18 residues. Unmatched junction bases numbered 8, after V lost 1 base and J lost 2 bases. The CDR3 protein is CASSIGWDRGFGNQPQHF. The CDR3 bases are TGTGCCAGTAGTATAGGTTGGGACAGGGGTTTCGGCAATCAGCCCCAGCATTTT.

V and J are TRBV7-6 and TRBJ2-3; TRBD2 matches 10 bases. CDR1 SGHVS and CDR2 FNYEAQ come from the germline V gene. Unmatched junction bases numbered 1, after V lost 3 bases and J lost 1 base. This CDR3 has 15 residues. DNA for the CDR3: TGTGCCAGCAGCTTGGGGACTAGCGGCACAGATACGCAGTATTTT. Translation: CASSLGTSGTDTQYF.

About this clone: The identical CDR3 is also encoded by other nucleotide sequences in the sample. This chain uses TRBV9 with TRBJ2-1; possible D gene TRBD1, 6 bases. This CDR3 spans 15 amino acids. Per the germline V gene, CDR1 is SGDLS and CDR2 is YYNGEE. Trimming took 0 bases from V and 0 from J, leaving 7 bases between them. This chain's CDR3 is CASSVADSSYNEQFF. CDR3 nucleotide sequence: TGTGCCAGCAGCGTAGCGGACAGCTCCTACAATGAGCAGTTCTTC.

By sample fraction, this clone is medium-sized (0.01 to 0.1%). The chain employs TRBV28 and TRBJ2-7; 11 nucleotides align to TRBD2. The germline gives CDR1 MDHEN, CDR2 SYDVKM. Unmatched junction bases numbered 12, after V lost 7 bases and J lost 1 base. There are 17 residues in the CDR3. The CDR3 protein is CASMALMTSGISYEQYF. In DNA form, the CDR3 reads TGTGCCAGCATGGCCCTGATGACTAGCGGGATATCCTACGAGCAGTACTTC.

There are a few counts of this clone. CDR3 nucleotide sequence: TGTGCCAGCAGCTTAGGGGTGGGGGGCACTGAAGCTTTCTTT. It encodes CASSLGVGGTEAFF. This chain connects TRBV7-9 to TRBJ1-1, with D perhaps matching TRBD1 (5 bases). Germline V gives CDR1 SEHNR, CDR2 FQNEAQ (reference sequence). The CDR3 runs 14 residues. The V and J ends lost 1 base and 4 bases respectively, with 10 bases between them.

In this sample, this clone turned up a few times. The chain uses TRBV15 and TRBJ1-4, with D possibly TRBD1 on 5 matching bases. V shed 4 bases and J shed 8 bases, with 17 bases lying between them. This CDR3 comprises 15 residues. CDR1 is LNHNV and CDR2 is YYDKDF in the germline V gene (reference sequence). This CDR3 reads CATSTGGGETEKLFF. The CDR3 DNA reads TGTGCCACCAGCACCGGTGGGGGGGAAACGGAAAAACTGTTTTTT.

This clone was observed a handful of times. The rearrangement links TRBV5-1 to TRBJ1-1; 8 bases match TRBD1. The CDR3 has 16 residues. Germline V gene data show CDR1 as SGHRS and CDR2 as YFSETQ. Trimming took 4 bases from V and 6 from J; bases not matched to a gene: 14. CDR3 loop: CASSPPSGQGLAEAFF. CDR3 nucleotide sequence: TGCGCCAGCAGCCCCCCCTCCGGACAGGGACTTGCTGAAGCTTTCTTT.

This clone occurred a few times. The chain employs TRBV29-1 and TRBJ1-1; TRBD1 matches 8 bases. This CDR3 is 13 amino acids long. Trimming at V came to 6 bases and at J to 0 bases, leaving 3 bases not matched to a gene. The germline CDR1 and CDR2 sequences are SQVTM and ANQGSEA. The CDR3 loop reads CSVLTGVNTEAFF. The CDR3 DNA reads as TGCAGCGTATTGACAGGGGTGAACACTGAAGCTTTCTTT. Drawing the rest from reference TRBV29-1 and TRBJ1-1, the complete variable domain is SAVISQKPSRDICQRGTSLTIQCQVDSQVTMMFWYRQQPGQSLTLIATANQGSEATYESGFVIDKFPISRPNLTFSTLTVSNMSPEDSSIYLCSVLTGVNTEAFFGQGTRLTVV.

This clone has only one observation. The gene calls are TRBV25-1 and TRBJ1-2, with D maybe TRBD1 (6 bases). V gave up 2 bases and J gave up 5 bases, with 12 bases separating them. CDR1 and CDR2 (germline): MGHDK, SYGVNS. This CDR3 spans 14 amino acids. CDR3 sequence reads: CASSEAGGAYGYTF. The DNA for the CDR3 is TGTGCCAGCAGTGAAGCGGGGGGCGCATATGGCTACACCTTC.

The chain employs TRBV30 and TRBJ1-1, with 8 bases that match TRBD1. This CDR3 is built from 14 residues. V trimming: 3 bases; J trimming: 4 bases; junction bases outside the gene matches: 7. From germline, CDR1 is GTSNPN and CDR2 SVGIG (reference sequence). CDR3 region: CAWRTQGDSTEAFF. DNA for the CDR3: TGTGCCTGGAGGACACAGGGGGATAGCACTGAAGCTTTCTTT.

V is TRBV6-6 and J is TRBJ2-1, with 10 positions matching TRBD1. After removal of 6 bases from V and 4 bases from J, the junction contained 9 bases not matched to a gene. From germline, CDR1 is MNHNY and CDR2 SVGAGI (reference sequence). CDR3 length: 16 amino acids. The CDR3: CASRPPGQGTYNEQFF. As DNA, the CDR3 is TGTGCCAGCAGACCCCCGGGACAGGGGACGTACAATGAGCAGTTCTTC.

The gene calls are TRBV7-8 and TRBJ2-1; perhaps TRBD2 as D (5 bases). The V end was cut by 6 bases, the J end by 0 bases, with 21 bases between. The CDR3 contains 18 residues. The germline CDR1 and CDR2 sequences are SGHVS and FQNEAQ. CDR3 protein: CASSFLGRMAGSYNEQFF. CDR3 in DNA: TGTGCCAGCAGTTTCCTAGGGAGAATGGCCGGCTCCTACAATGAGCAGTTCTTC.

This chain joins TRBV5-1 and TRBJ2-7; 10 bases align to TRBD2. The CDR3 extends over 15 amino acids. Germline CDR1 is SGHRS and CDR2 is YFSETQ. J gave up 7 bases and V 5 bases, and 12 bases lay outside the gene matches. This CDR3 reads CASRSWLAGVGEQYF. CDR3 DNA sequence: TGCGCCAGCAGAAGTTGGCTAGCGGGAGTGGGGGAGCAGTACTTC.

The chain has TRBV19 and TRBJ2-3; tentative D call: TRBD2 (6 bases). Germline CDR1 and CDR2: LNHDA and SQIVND (reference sequence). The V end was cut by 5 bases, the J end by 4 bases, with 13 bases between. CDR3 length: 14 amino acids. The CDR3 region has the DNA TGTGCCAGTAGTCAACTAGGGGAGGCAGATACGCAGTATTTT. As protein: CASSQLGEADTQYF.